This is a list of T cell receptor beta chains from one sample in a study of cytomegalovirus exposure and HLA in healthy donors. Some clones are missing from TCRdb's copy, which holds only in-frame ones; the method was immunoSEQ multiplex PCR. In the table there are 100,000 to 150,000 clones, approximately 80% of which are singletons. The sample taken for sequencing was PBMCs. Receptors were obtained from a girl under 10 years old in good health and CMV-seronegative. Each CDR3 is given with its conserved first and last residue. The order of the fields is V gene, J gene, D gene, clone size, CDR3 protein, CDR3 DNA. A D gene is named only where the DNA matches it firmly. Size is stated for part of the rows, as once, few or many counts, or as a class when the clone is expanded.

V gene: TRBV27
J gene: TRBJ2-1
D gene: -
clone size: -
CDR3 protein: CASTRTPAYNEQFF
CDR3 DNA: TGTGCCAGCACCAGGACACCGGCCTACAATGAGCAGTTCTTC

V gene: TRBV5-1
J gene: TRBJ2-2
D gene: -
clone size: -
CDR3 protein: CASSLALSGELFF
CDR3 DNA: TGCGCCAGCAGCTTGGCTCTGTCTGGGGAGCTGTTTTTT

V gene: TRBV6-6
J gene: TRBJ1-2
D gene: TRBD1
clone size: -
CDR3 protein: CASSYDREYGYTF
CDR3 DNA: TGTGCCAGCAGTTACGACAGGGAGTATGGCTACACCTTC

V gene: TRBV19
J gene: TRBJ2-3
D gene: TRBD1
clone size: -
CDR3 protein: CASSIGFRGLGPSSPDTQYF
CDR3 DNA: TGTGCCAGTAGTATAGGGTTCAGGGGGCTTGGACCCTCCTCACCAGATACGCAGTATTTT

V gene: TRBV6-5
J gene: TRBJ1-6
D gene: TRBD1
clone size: -
CDR3 protein: CASSKTGQGGSPLHF
CDR3 DNA: TGTGCCAGCAGCAAGACGGGACAGGGGGGCTCACCCCTCCACTTT

V gene: TRBV4-2
J gene: TRBJ1-5
D gene: -
clone size: -
CDR3 protein: CASSQGGAGEGFGQPQHF
CDR3 DNA: TGTGCCAGCAGCCAGGGGGGAGCCGGGGAGGGTTTCGGTCAGCCCCAGCATTTT

V gene: TRBV20-1
J gene: TRBJ2-3
D gene: -
clone size: -
CDR3 protein: CSRLVTDTQYF
CDR3 DNA: TGCAGCAGACTCGTCACAGATACGCAGTATTTT

V gene: TRBV30
J gene: TRBJ1-3
D gene: TRBD1
clone size: -
CDR3 protein: CAWGNRGIGTIYF
CDR3 DNA: TGTGCCTGGGGGAACAGGGGCATAGGCACCATATATTTT

V gene: TRBV5-1
J gene: TRBJ2-2
D gene: -
clone size: -
CDR3 protein: CASTGQSFTGELFF
CDR3 DNA: TGCGCCAGCACCGGACAGTCTTTTACCGGGGAGCTGTTTTTT

V gene: TRBV7-6
J gene: TRBJ2-2
D gene: TRBD2
clone size: -
CDR3 protein: CASSLIGRDGELFF
CDR3 DNA: TGTGCCAGCAGCTTAATCGGGAGGGACGGGGAGCTGTTTTTT

V gene: TRBV6-4
J gene: TRBJ2-3
D gene: TRBD2
clone size: -
CDR3 protein: CASSGLAGTTDTQYF
CDR3 DNA: TGTGCCAGCAGCGGACTAGCGGGAACCACAGATACGCAGTATTTT

V gene: TRBV7-2
J gene: TRBJ2-1
D gene: -
clone size: -
CDR3 protein: CASSPLEGVYNEQFF
CDR3 DNA: TGTGCCAGCAGCCCCCTGGAGGGAGTCTACAATGAGCAGTTCTTC

V gene: TRBV5-4
J gene: TRBJ1-1
D gene: -
clone size: few
CDR3 protein: CASSLRGVNTEAFF
CDR3 DNA: TGTGCCAGCAGCTTGCGGGGGGTGAACACTGAAGCTTTCTTT

V gene: TRBV5-1
J gene: TRBJ2-7
D gene: TRBD2
clone size: few
CDR3 protein: CASSLGLAGGDYEQYF
CDR3 DNA: TGCGCCAGCAGCCTGGGACTAGCGGGAGGGGACTACGAGCAGTACTTC

V gene: TRBV5-1
J gene: TRBJ1-2
D gene: TRBD1
clone size: -
CDR3 protein: CASSPTGDLANYGYTF
CDR3 DNA: TGCGCCAGCAGCCCGACAGGGGACCTAGCTAACTATGGCTACACCTTC

V gene: TRBV21-1
J gene: TRBJ2-7
D gene: -
clone size: -
CDR3 protein: CASSILAGGTTSSYEQYF
CDR3 DNA: TGTGCCAGCAGCATACTAGCGGGAGGCACCACTAGCTCCTACGAGCAGTACTTC

V gene: TRBV19
J gene: TRBJ2-3
D gene: -
clone size: once
CDR3 protein: CASRDTTDTQYF
CDR3 DNA: TGTGCCAGTAGGGACACCACAGATACGCAGTATTTT

V gene: TRBV5-4
J gene: TRBJ2-7
D gene: TRBD2
clone size: -
CDR3 protein: CASSSGTSGGSYEQYF
CDR3 DNA: TGTGCCAGCAGCTCCGGGACTAGCGGGGGGTCCTACGAGCAGTACTTC

V gene: TRBV11-2
J gene: TRBJ1-1
D gene: -
clone size: -
CDR3 protein: CASSHGTLAFF
CDR3 DNA: TGTGCCAGCAGCCACGGGACTCTTGCTTTCTTT

V gene: TRBV7-8
J gene: TRBJ1-5
D gene: TRBD1
clone size: few
CDR3 protein: CASSGTGGHSNQPQHF
CDR3 DNA: TGTGCCAGCAGCGGAACAGGGGGCCATAGCAATCAGCCCCAGCATTTT

V gene: TRBV7-2
J gene: TRBJ2-2
D gene: -
clone size: -
CDR3 protein: CASSYGLPNTGELFF
CDR3 DNA: TGTGCCAGCAGTTATGGACTTCCGAACACCGGGGAGCTGTTTTTT

V gene: TRBV4-1
J gene: TRBJ1-4
D gene: -
clone size: few
CDR3 protein: CASSPQQGNNEKLFF
CDR3 DNA: TGCGCCAGCAGCCCCCAACAGGGAAATAATGAAAAACTGTTTTTT

V gene: TRBV27
J gene: TRBJ2-5
D gene: -
clone size: -
CDR3 protein: CASSLLGARETQYF
CDR3 DNA: TGTGCCAGCAGTTTACTGGGGGCTAGGGAGACCCAGTACTTC

V gene: TRBV4-1
J gene: TRBJ2-7
D gene: TRBD1
clone size: -
CDR3 protein: CASSRTGTGVYEQYF
CDR3 DNA: TGCGCCAGCAGCCGTACCGGGACAGGGGTCTACGAGCAGTACTTC

V gene: TRBV5-4
J gene: TRBJ1-4
D gene: TRBD1
clone size: -
CDR3 protein: CASSLGQGAGEKLFF
CDR3 DNA: TGTGCCAGCAGCTTGGGACAGGGGGCCGGTGAAAAACTGTTTTTT

V gene: TRBV6-6
J gene: TRBJ1-5
D gene: -
clone size: -
CDR3 protein: CASSFGQGSQPQHF
CDR3 DNA: TGTGCCAGCAGTTTTGGGCAGGGGTCCCAGCCCCAGCATTTT

V gene: TRBV28
J gene: TRBJ2-7
D gene: -
clone size: -
CDR3 protein: CASSLLPDSYYEQYF
CDR3 DNA: TGTGCCAGCAGTTTACTCCCTGACTCATACTACGAGCAGTACTTC

V gene: TRBV29-1
J gene: TRBJ1-1
D gene: -
clone size: -
CDR3 protein: CSVRPQAQSGAFF
CDR3 DNA: TGCAGCGTTCGTCCGCAGGCTCAAAGTGGAGCTTTCTTT

V gene: TRBV7-2
J gene: TRBJ2-7
D gene: -
clone size: -
CDR3 protein: CASSLGGAVYEQYF
CDR3 DNA: TGTGCCAGCAGCTTAGGTGGCGCGGTCTACGAGCAGTACTTC

V gene: TRBV2
J gene: TRBJ2-4
D gene: TRBD2
clone size: -
CDR3 protein: CASSELAGGPKNIQYF
CDR3 DNA: TGTGCCAGCAGTGAACTAGCGGGGGGGCCCAAAAACATTCAGTACTTC